The 8 T cell receptor beta chains listed next were all sequenced from one sample in a study of blood T cells in healthy people across ages. A sample-barcoded 5' primer and a J-beta primer mix were used in a second PCR of roughly 6 to 11 cycles. TCRdb independently ran MiXCR on the 5' RACE reads; one entry per CDR3 protein. The sample includes roughly 1,300,000 distinct CDR3 sequences, 59% of them seen just once. Sequencing used blood. Receptors were obtained from a man between 18 and 29 years old in good health.

This sequence joins TRBV7-2 and TRBJ1-2, with TRBD1 identical over 7 bases. The CDR3 is made up of 17 amino acids. V gave up 4 bases and J gave up 8 bases; unmatched junction bases: 19. CDR1 and CDR2 (germline): SGHTA, FQGNSA. In DNA, the CDR3 is TGTGCCAGCAGCTCGTCCTGGGACAGCCTTCTTAAGGGAGGCTACACCTTC. Protein product: CASSSSWDSLLKGGYTF.

The rearrangement links TRBV5-1 to TRBJ1-2, with unresolved D. This CDR3 comprises 16 residues. Trimming removed 3 bases at V and 3 bases at J, with 18 bases between. CDR1 and CDR2 (germline): SGHRS, YFSETQ. CDR3 residues: CASSSRGPKRDYGYTF. CDR3 coding DNA: TGCGCCAGCAGCTCCCGGGGTCCCAAGAGGGACTATGGCTACACCTTC.

This clonotype was detected once. V and J are TRBV14 and TRBJ2-7, with D possibly matching TRBD2 (5 bases). The end of the DNA aligns better with TRBJ2-5, so the J call may be wrong. Germline assignment: CDR1 SGHDN and CDR2 FVKESK. The CDR3 is 17 residues long. The CDR3 is CASSQDRGRIKQETQYF. CDR3 nucleotide sequence: TGTGCCAGCAGCCAAGATCGAGGGCGAATAAAGCAAGAGACCCAGTACTTC.

The table lists this clonotype with a few counts. The J gene is TRBJ2-7, the V gene TRBV5-1, with D uncertain. Trimming removed 1 base at V and 7 bases at J, with 9 bases between. The CDR3 has 12 residues. Germline assignment: CDR1 SGHRS and CDR2 YFSETQ. CDR3 region: CASSLLGQEQYF. The CDR3 DNA reads as TGCGCCAGCAGCTTGTTGGGCCAGGAGCAGTACTTC.

J is TRBJ2-7 and V is TRBV5-1; the match to TRBD2 covers 9 bases. Germline CDR1 and CDR2: SGHRS and YFSETQ. V dropped 0 bases and J dropped 5; count of bases not matched to a gene: 6. The CDR3 runs 15 residues. The DNA of the CDR3 is TGCGCCAGCAGCTTGGAGGGACTAGCTTTGGACGAGCAGTACTTC. It codes for CASSLEGLALDEQYF.

This chain joins TRBV20-1 and TRBJ2-1; TRBD2 matches 9 bases. Germline CDR1 DFQATT, CDR2 SNEGSKA (reference sequence). This CDR3 is 18 amino acids long. Losses at the gene ends were 0 bases for V and 3 bases for J; bases not matched to a gene: 12. Written as DNA, the CDR3 is TGCAGTGCTAGAGATGAAGTCGAAGCGGGAGGCCTCTACAATGAGCAGTTCTTC. Encoded protein: CSARDEVEAGGLYNEQFF.

The CDR3 protein is CASSQGTGSAEAFF. CDR3 sequence (DNA): TGTGCCAGCAGCCAAGGGACAGGGAGCGCTGAAGCTTTCTTT. The V and J genes are TRBV4-2 and TRBJ1-1, with TRBD1 matching over 8 bases. After removal of 1 base from V and 6 bases from J, the junction contained 4 bases not matched to a gene. The CDR3 loop spans 14 amino acids. CDR1 and CDR2 (germline): LGHNA, YNFKEQ.

This clonotype turned up a few times. The genes are TRBV27 and TRBJ2-1; TRBD2 matches at 11 bases. V lost 3 bases, J lost 7 bases, and 8 bases stayed unmatched. The CDR3 loop spans 16 amino acids. Germline loops: CDR1 MNHEY, CDR2 SMNVEV (reference sequence). CDR3 bases: TGTGCCAGCAGTTTGGGACTAGCGGAGGGGGAGAATGAGCAGTTCTTC. This gives the protein CASSLGLAEGENEQFF.